A selection of T cell receptor beta chains follows, all from one sample in a study of CD8 T cells in Susac syndrome. TCRdb used MiXCR to reprocess the immunoSEQ multiplex PCR reads, holding one entry per CDR3 protein. Here the sample spans 160,000 or so distinct CDR3 sequences, over 85% being singletons. The sequenced material came from CD4+ T cells from PBMCs. The origin of the receptors is a human donor in good health. The CDR3 runs from the conserved cysteine through the conserved F or W. A D gene is named only where the DNA matches it firmly. Only some rows state a clone size, as once, few, many or a class for expanded clones.

D	V	J	size	CDR3	DNA
.	TRBV7-7	TRBJ1-1	.	CASSSDGNTEAFF	TGTGCCAGCAGCTCTGACGGGAACACTGAAGCTTTCTTT
.	TRBV6-2/TRBV6-3	TRBJ1-1	once	CASGPYTEAFF	TGTGCCAGCGGGCCCTACACTGAAGCTTTCTTT
TRBD2	TRBV20-1	TRBJ2-2	.	CSARDRRGGSSGELFF	TGCAGTGCTAGAGATCGGCGGGGGGGCAGTTCCGGGGAGCTGTTTTTT
.	TRBV7-3	TRBJ1-1	.	CASSNRLNTEAFF	TGTGCCAGCAGCAATAGATTGAACACTGAAGCTTTCTTT
TRBD1	TRBV7-2	TRBJ2-7	.	CASQGALPPYEQYF	TGTGCCAGCCAGGGGGCGCTTCCCCCCTACGAGCAGTACTTC
TRBD2	TRBV4-2	TRBJ2-2	.	CASSRDSGGTSGELFF	TGTGCCAGCAGCCGAGATAGCGGGGGGACCTCCGGGGAGCTGTTTTTT
TRBD1	TRBV6-5	TRBJ2-1	.	CASARDSSLGYEQFF	TGTGCCAGCGCAAGGGACAGTTCGCTAGGCTATGAGCAGTTCTTC
.	TRBV24-1	TRBJ2-1	.	CATSDPQYNEQFF	TGTGCCACCAGTGATCCCCAGTACAATGAGCAGTTCTTC
.	TRBV11-2	TRBJ1-1	.	CASSPRFVANTEAFF	TGTGCCAGCAGCCCTAGGTTTGTAGCGAACACTGAAGCTTTCTTT
.	TRBV11-2	TRBJ2-7	.	CASSWAQSSYEQYF	TGTGCCAGCAGCTGGGCGCAAAGCTCCTACGAGCAGTACTTC
.	TRBV6-1	TRBJ1-1	.	CASSPKSQGWNTEAFF	TGTGCCAGCAGTCCTAAGTCACAGGGCTGGAACACTGAAGCTTTCTTT
.	TRBV5-1	TRBJ2-5	.	CASSLAGPETQYF	TGCGCCAGCAGCTTGGCAGGGCCAGAGACCCAGTACTTC
.	TRBV2	TRBJ2-3	.	CASTRDWSQVTQYF	TGTGCCAGCACCCGGGACTGGTCTCAGGTTACGCAGTATTTT
.	TRBV6-2/TRBV6-3	TRBJ1-1	few	CASSYRGRTLSTEAFF	TGTGCCAGCAGTTACCGGGGACGGACCCTTAGCACTGAAGCTTTCTTT
.	TRBV9	TRBJ2-5	.	CASSVGSYQETQYF	TGTGCCAGCAGCGTTGGGTCCTACCAAGAGACCCAGTACTTC
.	TRBV6-6	TRBJ1-1	.	CASSPLPTEAFF	TGTGCCAGCAGTCCCCTCCCCACTGAAGCTTTCTTT
.	TRBV20-1	TRBJ1-1	.	CSAKLNTEAFF	TGCAGTGCTAAACTGAACACTGAAGCTTTCTTT
TRBD1	TRBV30	TRBJ2-5	.	CARSFGQGQETQYF	TGTGCCCGGAGTTTTGGACAGGGCCAAGAGACCCAGTACTTC
.	TRBV29-1	TRBJ1-4	.	CSATRKGQEEKLFF	TGCAGCGCGACACGTAAGGGGCAAGAAGAAAAACTGTTTTTT
TRBD2	TRBV19	TRBJ2-4	.	CASSIDWRGSIQYF	TGTGCCAGTAGTATAGATTGGCGGGGGAGCATTCAGTACTTC
TRBD1	TRBV29-1	TRBJ1-2	.	CSVTQGEGYGYTF	TGCAGCGTTACGCAGGGGGAGGGCTATGGCTACACCTTC
.	TRBV20-1	TRBJ1-2	.	CSASGPSNYGYTF	TGCAGTGCTAGTGGGCCCTCTAACTATGGCTACACCTTC
TRBD1	TRBV5-1	TRBJ2-6	.	CASMTGDSGANVLTF	TGCGCCAGCATGACAGGGGACTCTGGGGCCAACGTCCTGACTTTC
TRBD2	TRBV5-4	TRBJ2-6	few	CASSVGAGAGANVLTF	TGTGCCAGCAGCGTAGGGGCGGGAGCTGGGGCCAACGTCCTGACTTTC
.	TRBV7-2	TRBJ2-1	.	CATEGARNEQFF	TGTGCCACCGAGGGAGCAAGGAATGAGCAGTTCTTC
.	TRBV19	TRBJ2-3	once	CASSRISTDTQYF	TGTGCCAGTAGCAGGATTAGCACAGATACGCAGTATTTT
.	TRBV5-4	TRBJ2-3	.	CASSPVGGDTQYF	TGTGCCAGCAGCCCAGTAGGGGGGGATACGCAGTATTTT
.	TRBV29-1	TRBJ1-2	.	CSVEGGTLGANYGYTF	TGCAGCGTTGAAGGGGGCACCCTCGGAGCTAACTATGGCTACACCTTC
.	TRBV3-1	TRBJ2-5	.	CASSQMIQETQYF	TGTGCCAGCAGCCAAATGATACAAGAGACCCAGTACTTC
TRBD1	TRBV29-1	TRBJ1-2	.	CSFTGTAYGYTF	TGCAGCTTCACCGGGACAGCCTATGGCTACACCTTC
.	TRBV4-1	TRBJ1-1	.	CASSQGRGRMNTEAFF	TGCGCCAGCAGCCAAGGAAGGGGACGCATGAACACTGAAGCTTTCTTT
.	TRBV29-1	TRBJ1-2	.	CSVEQLYGYTF	TGCAGCGTAGAGCAGCTATATGGCTACACCTTC
TRBD1	TRBV11-2	TRBJ2-7	.	CASSLDRRQGTGEQYF	TGTGCCAGCAGCTTAGATCGGAGACAGGGGACAGGCGAGCAGTACTTC
.	TRBV10-3	TRBJ2-1	.	CAISEPYNEQFF	TGTGCCATCAGTGAGCCGTACAATGAGCAGTTCTTC
.	TRBV2	TRBJ1-5	once	CASSAQIGSASNQPQHF	TGTGCCAGCAGCGCTCAAATTGGGTCGGCTAGCAATCAGCCCCAGCATTTT
.	TRBV9	TRBJ2-7	.	CASSSLGGWEQYF	TGTGCCAGCAGCAGCTTGGGCGGCTGGGAGCAGTACTTC
.	TRBV14	TRBJ2-7	.	CASSPPRDGEQYF	TGTGCCAGCAGCCCCCCACGGGATGGCGAGCAGTACTTC
TRBD1	TRBV19	TRBJ1-5	once	CASSATGAQPQHF	TGTGCCAGTAGTGCCACAGGGGCCCAGCCCCAGCATTTT
TRBD1	TRBV29-1	TRBJ2-5	.	CSVRQGAETQYF	TGCAGCGTTCGACAGGGGGCAGAGACCCAGTACTTC
.	TRBV4-1	TRBJ2-5	.	CASSQDPQAQETQYF	TGCGCCAGCAGCCAAGATCCCCAGGCCCAAGAGACCCAGTACTTC
.	TRBV14	TRBJ2-5	.	CASSQLPQETQYF	TGTGCCAGCAGCCAATTGCCCCAAGAGACCCAGTACTTC
TRBD1	TRBV6-1	TRBJ2-7	.	CASSEPGQGAYEQYF	TGTGCCAGCAGTGAACCGGGACAGGGGGCCTACGAGCAGTACTTC
.	TRBV12-5	TRBJ2-3	once	CASGSGFGTDTQYF	TGTGCTAGTGGATCGGGATTCGGGACAGATACGCAGTATTTT
.	TRBV5-1	TRBJ2-2	few	CASSVDLNTGELFF	TGCGCCAGCAGCGTTGACCTGAACACCGGGGAGCTGTTTTTT
.	TRBV2	TRBJ2-7	.	CASRETYEQYF	TGTGCCAGCAGGGAAACCTACGAGCAGTACTTC
.	TRBV20-1	TRBJ2-5	.	CSGVVGVETQYF	TGCAGTGGGGTAGTGGGGGTAGAGACCCAGTACTTC
.	TRBV12-3/TRBV12-4	TRBJ1-2	.	CASSWNYGYTF	TGTGCCAGCAGTTGGAACTATGGCTACACCTTC
.	TRBV5-6	TRBJ1-4	.	CASSLRLNNVNEKLFF	TGTGCCAGCAGCTTGCGGTTAAATAACGTGAATGAAAAACTGTTTTTT
TRBD1	TRBV20-1	TRBJ2-5	.	CSARYRGEETQYF	TGCAGTGCTAGATACAGGGGGGAAGAGACCCAGTACTTC
.	TRBV13	TRBJ2-7	.	CASTPRLKTYEQYF	TGTGCCAGCACCCCCCGACTGAAAACCTACGAGCAGTACTTC
.	TRBV13	TRBJ1-1	.	CASSWGGLENTEAFF	TGTGCCAGCAGCTGGGGGGGGCTAGAAAACACTGAAGCTTTCTTT
.	TRBV7-9	TRBJ2-2	.	CASSLDYRTAANTGELFF	TGTGCCAGCAGCTTAGACTACAGGACCGCTGCGAACACCGGGGAGCTGTTTTTT
.	TRBV2	TRBJ1-1	.	CASIRGNNVGAFF	TGTGCCAGCATTCGGGGCAATAATGTAGGAGCTTTCTTT
TRBD2	TRBV27	TRBJ2-3	.	CASTSHGLAAADTQYF	TGTGCCAGTACTTCCCACGGACTAGCGGCGGCAGATACGCAGTATTTT
.	TRBV18	TRBJ2-5	once	CASSARGQETQYF	TGTGCCAGCTCGGCCAGGGGTCAAGAGACCCAGTACTTC